The 6 T cell receptor beta chains listed next were all sequenced from one sample in a study of cytomegalovirus exposure and HLA in healthy donors. The PCR made use of 60 Vbeta and 13 Jbeta primers. Assay: immunoSEQ multiplex PCR; the TCRdb copy retains only in-frame clones and omits some. The sample yields roughly 150,000 clones, 77% seen once. The sample consisted of PBMCs. The receptors come from a male donor in good health and CMV-seronegative.

This chain uses TRBV5-1 with TRBJ2-2, with 10 nucleotides matching TRBD2. This CDR3 contains 17 residues. The junction had 8 bases not matched to a gene; V was cut back by 0 bases and J by 6 bases. Germline V lookup: CDR1 SGHRS, CDR2 YFSETQ. DNA for the CDR3: TGCGCCAGCAGCTTGGAGGTAGCGGGGGGAGTCGCCGGGGAGCTGTTTTTT. Its protein is CASSLEVAGGVAGELFF.

This clone has a single count. The chain combines TRBV25-1 with TRBJ2-1; 8 positions match TRBD1. J lost 7 bases, V lost 7 bases, and 12 bases had no gene match. This CDR3 has 15 amino acids. The germline CDR1 and CDR2 sequences are MGHDK and SYGVNS. The CDR3 DNA sequence: TGTGCCAGCACCTACAGGGGGATAGCGAAGAATGAGCAGTTCTTC. Its protein product is CASTYRGIAKNEQFF.

The chain has TRBV6-5 and TRBJ1-1, with a tentative D call TRBD1 (5 bases). Germline V gene sequence: CDR1 MNHEY, CDR2 SVGAGI. The V gene lost 0 bases and the J gene lost 0 bases, with 8 bases spanning the gap. The CDR3 covers 15 residues. Here the CDR3 reads CASSYSTVMNTEAFF. The CDR3 bases are TGTGCCAGCAGTTACTCGACAGTAATGAACACTGAAGCTTTCTTT.

The chain recombines TRBV7-8 with TRBJ1-1, with 8 nucleotides matching TRBD1. The germline V gene encodes CDR1 SGHVS and CDR2 FQNEAQ. V was clipped by 5 bases and J by 1 base; unmatched bases: 6. The CDR3 totals 15 residues. In nucleotides, the CDR3 is TGTGCCAGCAGCCCCCCCAGGGGGCGGAACACTGAAGCTTTCTTT. Translating it yields CASSPPRGRNTEAFF.

The chain links TRBV5-5 to TRBJ2-3; D remains ambiguous. The CDR3 contains 13 residues. With 0 bases removed from V and 1 base from J, the gap between germline ends came to 3 bases. Germline CDR1 SGHKS, CDR2 YYEKEE (reference sequence). CDR3 loop: CASSLGRTDTQYF. The CDR3 bases are TGTGCCAGCAGCTTGGGGCGCACAGATACGCAGTATTTT. The full variable domain, with the rest looked up from reference TRBV5-5 and TRBJ2-3, is DAGVTQSPTHLIKTRGQQVTLRCSPISGHKSVSWYQQVLGQGPQFIFQYYEKEERGRGNFPDRFSARQFPNYSSELNVNALLLGDSALYLCASSLGRTDTQYFGPGTRLTVL.

This CDR3 is CASSLKGARTGELFF. CDR3 DNA sequence: TGTGCCAGCAGTTTAAAGGGGGCAAGGACCGGGGAGCTGTTTTTT. The rearrangement links TRBV27 to TRBJ2-2, with 7 bases aligning to TRBD1. This CDR3 comprises 15 residues. CDR1 is MNHEY and CDR2 is SMNVEV in the germline V gene (reference sequence). After removal of 2 bases from V and 5 bases from J, the junction contained 5 bases not matched to a gene.